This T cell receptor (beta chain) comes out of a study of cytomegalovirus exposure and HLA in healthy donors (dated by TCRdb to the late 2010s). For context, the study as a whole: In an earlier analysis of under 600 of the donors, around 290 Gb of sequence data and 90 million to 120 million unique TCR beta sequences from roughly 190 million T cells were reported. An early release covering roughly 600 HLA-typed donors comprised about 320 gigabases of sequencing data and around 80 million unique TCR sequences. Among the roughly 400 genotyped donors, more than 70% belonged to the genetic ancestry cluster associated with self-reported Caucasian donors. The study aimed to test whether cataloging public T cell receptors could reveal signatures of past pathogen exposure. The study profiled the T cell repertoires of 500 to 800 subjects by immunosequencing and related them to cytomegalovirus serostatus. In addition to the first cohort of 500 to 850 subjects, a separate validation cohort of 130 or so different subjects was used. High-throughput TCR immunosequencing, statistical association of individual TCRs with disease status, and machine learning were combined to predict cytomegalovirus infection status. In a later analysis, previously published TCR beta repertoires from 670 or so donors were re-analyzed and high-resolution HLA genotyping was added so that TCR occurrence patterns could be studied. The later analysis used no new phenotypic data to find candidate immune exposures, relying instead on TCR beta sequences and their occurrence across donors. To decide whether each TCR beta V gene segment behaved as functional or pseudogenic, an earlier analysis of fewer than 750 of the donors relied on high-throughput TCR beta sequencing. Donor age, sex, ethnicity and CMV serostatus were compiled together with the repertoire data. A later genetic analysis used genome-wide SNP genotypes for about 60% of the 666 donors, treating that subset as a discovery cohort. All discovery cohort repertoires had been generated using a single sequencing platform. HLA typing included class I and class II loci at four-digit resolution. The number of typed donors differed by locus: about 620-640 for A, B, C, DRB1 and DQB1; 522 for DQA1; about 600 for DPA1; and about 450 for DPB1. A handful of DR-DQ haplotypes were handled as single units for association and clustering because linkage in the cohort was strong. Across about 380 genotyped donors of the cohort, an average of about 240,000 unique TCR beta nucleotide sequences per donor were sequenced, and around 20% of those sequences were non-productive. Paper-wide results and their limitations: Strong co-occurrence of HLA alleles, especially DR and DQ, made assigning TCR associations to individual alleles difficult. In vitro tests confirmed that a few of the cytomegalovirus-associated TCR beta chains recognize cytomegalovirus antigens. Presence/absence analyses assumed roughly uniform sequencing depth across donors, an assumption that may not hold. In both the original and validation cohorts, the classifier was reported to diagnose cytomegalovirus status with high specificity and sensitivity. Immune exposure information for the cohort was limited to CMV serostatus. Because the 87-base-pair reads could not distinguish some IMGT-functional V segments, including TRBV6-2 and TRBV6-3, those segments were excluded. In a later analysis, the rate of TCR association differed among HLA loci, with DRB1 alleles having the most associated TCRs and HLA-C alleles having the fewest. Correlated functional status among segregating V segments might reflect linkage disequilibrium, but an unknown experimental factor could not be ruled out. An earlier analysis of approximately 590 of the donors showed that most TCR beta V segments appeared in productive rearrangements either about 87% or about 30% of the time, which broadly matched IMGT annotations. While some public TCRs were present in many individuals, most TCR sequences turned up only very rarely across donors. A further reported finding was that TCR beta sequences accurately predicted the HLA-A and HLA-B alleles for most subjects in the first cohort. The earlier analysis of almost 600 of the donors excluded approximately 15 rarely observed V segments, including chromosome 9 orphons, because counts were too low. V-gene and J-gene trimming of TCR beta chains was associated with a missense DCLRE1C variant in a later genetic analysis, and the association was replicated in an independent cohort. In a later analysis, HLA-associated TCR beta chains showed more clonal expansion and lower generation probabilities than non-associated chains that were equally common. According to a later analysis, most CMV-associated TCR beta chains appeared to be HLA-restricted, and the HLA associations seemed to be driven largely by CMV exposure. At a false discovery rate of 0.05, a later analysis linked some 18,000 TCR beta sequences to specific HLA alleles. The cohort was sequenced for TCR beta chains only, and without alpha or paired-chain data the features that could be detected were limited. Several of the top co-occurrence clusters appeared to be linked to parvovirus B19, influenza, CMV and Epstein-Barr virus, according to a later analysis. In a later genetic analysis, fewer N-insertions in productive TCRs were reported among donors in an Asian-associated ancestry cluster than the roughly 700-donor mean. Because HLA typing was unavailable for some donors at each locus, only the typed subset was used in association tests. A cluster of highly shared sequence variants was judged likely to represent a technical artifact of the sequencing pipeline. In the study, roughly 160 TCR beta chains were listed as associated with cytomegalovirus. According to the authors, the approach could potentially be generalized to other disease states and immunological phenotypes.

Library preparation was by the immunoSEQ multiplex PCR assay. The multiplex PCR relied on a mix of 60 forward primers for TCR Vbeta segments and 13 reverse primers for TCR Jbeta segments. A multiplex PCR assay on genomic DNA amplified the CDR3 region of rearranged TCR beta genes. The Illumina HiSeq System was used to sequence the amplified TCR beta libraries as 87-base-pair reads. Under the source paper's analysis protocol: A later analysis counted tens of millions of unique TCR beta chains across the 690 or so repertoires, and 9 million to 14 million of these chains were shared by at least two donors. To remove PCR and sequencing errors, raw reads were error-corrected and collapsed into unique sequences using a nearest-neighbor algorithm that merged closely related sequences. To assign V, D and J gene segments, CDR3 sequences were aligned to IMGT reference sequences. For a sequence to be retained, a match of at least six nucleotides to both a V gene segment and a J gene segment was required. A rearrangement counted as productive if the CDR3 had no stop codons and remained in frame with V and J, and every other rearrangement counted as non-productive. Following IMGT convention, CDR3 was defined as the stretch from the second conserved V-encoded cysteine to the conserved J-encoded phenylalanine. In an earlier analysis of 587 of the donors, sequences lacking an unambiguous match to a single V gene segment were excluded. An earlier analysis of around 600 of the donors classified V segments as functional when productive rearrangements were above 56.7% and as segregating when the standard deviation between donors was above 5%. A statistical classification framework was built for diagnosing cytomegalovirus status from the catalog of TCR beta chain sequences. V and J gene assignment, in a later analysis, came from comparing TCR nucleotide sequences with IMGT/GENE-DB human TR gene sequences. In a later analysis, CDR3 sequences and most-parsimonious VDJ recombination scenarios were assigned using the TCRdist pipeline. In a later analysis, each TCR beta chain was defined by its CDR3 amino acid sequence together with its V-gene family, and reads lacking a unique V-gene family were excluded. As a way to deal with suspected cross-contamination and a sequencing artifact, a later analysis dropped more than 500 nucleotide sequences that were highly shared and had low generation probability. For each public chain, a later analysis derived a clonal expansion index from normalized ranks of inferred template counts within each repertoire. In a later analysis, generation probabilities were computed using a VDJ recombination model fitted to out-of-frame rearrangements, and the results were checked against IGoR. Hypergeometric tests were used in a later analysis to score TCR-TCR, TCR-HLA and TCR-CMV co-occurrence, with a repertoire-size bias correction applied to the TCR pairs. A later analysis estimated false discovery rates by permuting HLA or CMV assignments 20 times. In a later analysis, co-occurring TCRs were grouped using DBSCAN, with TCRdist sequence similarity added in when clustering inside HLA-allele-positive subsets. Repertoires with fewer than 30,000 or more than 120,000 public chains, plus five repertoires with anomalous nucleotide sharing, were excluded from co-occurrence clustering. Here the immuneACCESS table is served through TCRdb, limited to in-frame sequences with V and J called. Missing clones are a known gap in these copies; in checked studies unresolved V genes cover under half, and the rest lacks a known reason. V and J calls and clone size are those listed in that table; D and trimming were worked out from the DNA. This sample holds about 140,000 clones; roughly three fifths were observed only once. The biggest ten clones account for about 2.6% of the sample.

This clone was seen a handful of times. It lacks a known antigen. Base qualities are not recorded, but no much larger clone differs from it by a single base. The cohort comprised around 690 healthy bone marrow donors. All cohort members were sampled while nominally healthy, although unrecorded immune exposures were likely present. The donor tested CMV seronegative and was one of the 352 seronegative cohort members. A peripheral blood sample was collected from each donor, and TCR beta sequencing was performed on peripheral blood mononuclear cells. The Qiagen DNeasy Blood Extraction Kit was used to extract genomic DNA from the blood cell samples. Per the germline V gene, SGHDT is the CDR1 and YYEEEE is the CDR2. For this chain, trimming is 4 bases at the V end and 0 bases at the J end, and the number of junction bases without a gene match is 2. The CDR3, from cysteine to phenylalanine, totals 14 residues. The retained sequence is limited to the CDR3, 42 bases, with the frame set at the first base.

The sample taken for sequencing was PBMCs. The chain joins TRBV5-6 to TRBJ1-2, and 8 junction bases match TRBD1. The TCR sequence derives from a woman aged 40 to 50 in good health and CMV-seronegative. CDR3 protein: CASSLTGANYGYTF. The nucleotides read TGTGCCAGCAGCCTGACAGGGGCTAACTATGGCTACACCTTC.